The source of this T cell receptor beta chain is a study of cytomegalovirus exposure and HLA in healthy donors. Trimming took 10 bases from V and 2 from J, leaving 8 bases between them. The germline V gene encodes CDR1 MNHNY and CDR2 SVGAGI (reference sequence). The CDR3 runs to 11 residues. Note on this clone: The antigen is unknown.

Study-wide results and limits: Investigators reported 150 to 200 TCR beta chains as tied to cytomegalovirus. Subsequent analysis showed first-cohort TCR clusters tending to co-occur in around 130 validation repertoires. Whilst most TCR sequences proved rare, a subset of public TCRs occurred across many donors.

Some clones are missing from TCRdb's copy, which holds only in-frame ones; the method was immunoSEQ multiplex PCR. The profile shows 90,000 to 110,000 clones, about 90% of them singletons. Among the 120 or so subjects of the validation cohort, separate from the approximately 660-subject first cohort, were the donors. The sequenced sample consisted of PBMCs. This sequence was found in a woman aged 18-29 years in good health and CMV-seronegative. The rearrangement uses TRBV6-6 and TRBJ2-5; D might be TRBD1 (6 bases). CDR3 DNA sequence: TGTGCCACGGGACAACAAGAGACCCAGTACTTC. Translating gives CATGQQETQYF.